The 13 T cell receptor beta chains in this list originate from one sample, sequenced in a study of T-cell reconstitution after alpha-beta-depleted transplantation in children. Molecular barcoding with unique molecular identifiers was used for the TCRbeta library. Using its own MiXCR run on the PCR reads, TCRdb lists one record per CDR3 protein. The sample lists about 340,000 distinct CDR3 sequences; approximately 10% were seen once. Specimen: PBMCs from the stem cell graft donor, collected from the stem cell graft. These receptors were collected from a human donor who donated a stem cell graft to a child with acute lymphoblastic leukemia.

This clonotype has a handful of counts. The chain recombines TRBV5-1 with TRBJ1-1; D gene unclear. The V gene's germline CDR1 is SGHRS and CDR2 YFSETQ. The CDR3 totals 15 residues. The V end was cut by 3 bases, the J end by 0 bases, with 12 bases between. CDR3: CASSSSAAMNTEAFF. CDR3 nucleotide sequence: TGCGCCAGCAGCTCTTCAGCGGCCATGAACACTGAAGCTTTCTTT.

This clonotype was detected only a few times. The chain joins TRBV11-2 to TRBJ2-7; 9 nucleotides line up with TRBD2. This CDR3 contains 15 residues. CDR1 SGHAT and CDR2 FQNNGV come from the germline V gene. V shed 3 bases, J shed 4 bases, and the junction held 7 bases outside the gene matches. The CDR3 DNA is TGTGCCAGCAGCTTCTATAGCGGGAGAAGTTACGAGCAGTACTTC. Translated, it gives CASSFYSGRSYEQYF.

Ten or more counts support this clonotype. The rearrangement uses TRBV5-1 and TRBJ2-7; D perhaps matches TRBD1 (5 bases). The germline V and J ends were trimmed by 1 base and 5 bases, with 16 bases remaining between them. The CDR3 extends over 15 amino acids. Germline CDR1 is SGHRS and CDR2 is YFSETQ. The CDR3 DNA reads as TGCGCCAGCAGCTTGATCCCCCTAACAGGTGACGAGCAGTACTTC. Translated: CASSLIPLTGDEQYF.

This chain links TRBV12-3 or TRBV12-4 with TRBJ1-5; TRBD1 is a possible D gene (5 bases). CDR3 size: 15 residues. V lost 4 bases and J lost 3, with 13 bases in between. Written as DNA, the CDR3 is TGTGCCAGCAGTTGGGGGAGCCGGGTCAATCAGCCCCAGCATTTT. It specifies CASSWGSRVNQPQHF.

This clonotype has at least ten counts. The V and J genes are TRBV5-1 and TRBJ1-1; no definite D call. The CDR3 contains 13 residues. Germline V gene data show CDR1 as SGHRS and CDR2 as YFSETQ. Trimming left V 4 bases short and J 1 base short, with 8 bases between. CDR3 region: CASSVSPNTEAFF. The CDR3 nucleotides read TGCGCCAGCAGCGTATCGCCGAACACTGAAGCTTTCTTT.

The chain joins TRBV6-1 to TRBJ2-1; D possibly corresponds to TRBD2 (6 bases). There are 15 residues in the CDR3. V was shortened by 8 bases and J by 2 bases, with 16 bases between the two germline ends. Per the germline V gene, CDR1 is MNHNS and CDR2 is SASEGT. The CDR3 spells CASSPLAAPYNEQFF. In DNA form, the CDR3 reads TGTGCCAGCTCGCCTTTAGCGGCCCCCTACAATGAGCAGTTCTTC.

Points on this clonotype: Its ends do not fully match the called genes, so a read error is possible. The chain joins TRBV4-3 to TRBJ2-1, with 7 bases lining up with TRBD1. There are 14 residues in the CDR3. CDR1 and CDR2 (germline): LGHNA, YSLEER. For the CDR3, the DNA is TGCGCCAGCAGCCAACAGGGGGTCAGGAATGAGCGGTTCTTC. Amino acids: CASSQQGVRNERFF.

This clonotype was detected only a few times. The rearrangement links TRBV3-1 to TRBJ1-5; D might be TRBD1 (5 bases). Germline CDR1 LGHDT, CDR2 YNNKEL (reference sequence). The CDR3 runs 14 residues. Trimming took off 4 bases at V and 4 bases at J, with 11 bases between the two ends. As DNA, the CDR3 is TGTGCCAGCAGCCGACAGCCTGGTAATCAGCCCCAGCATTTT. It codes for CASSRQPGNQPQHF.

The chain joins TRBV12-3 or TRBV12-4 to TRBJ2-2; the D is unclear. Trimming left V 6 bases short and J 6 bases short, with 14 bases between. The CDR3 runs 14 residues. This CDR3 is CASRTPGEAGELFF. CDR3 DNA: TGTGCCAGCAGGACCCCAGGAGAGGCCGGGGAGCTGTTTTTT.

This clonotype has more than one count but fewer than ten. CDR3 sequence reads: CASRPDIKRDGYTF. The CDR3 bases are TGTGCCAGCAGACCGGACATCAAGCGGGATGGCTACACCTTC. The chain recombines TRBV6-1 with TRBJ1-2, with D perhaps TRBD1 (5 bases). The V gene lost 6 bases and the J gene lost 6 bases, with 17 bases spanning the gap. The CDR3 is 14 amino acids. The germline V gene encodes CDR1 MNHNS and CDR2 SASEGT.

This clonotype occurred many times. The chain is built from TRBV29-1 and TRBJ2-2, with D uncertain. Between the trimmed V and J ends, which lost 4 bases and 1 base, there was a span of 13 bases. The CDR3 has 15 residues. Germline V CDR1 and CDR2: SQVTM, ANQGSEA. The CDR3 region has the DNA TGCAGCGTTGGTGACACCCGCGGGAACACCGGGGAGCTGTTTTTT. Translated, it gives CSVGDTRGNTGELFF.

This clonotype occurred many times. The chain has TRBV7-2 and TRBJ2-7, with TRBD2 matching 12 bases. This CDR3 is built from 15 residues. The J segment lost 3 bases and the V segment lost 5 bases, leaving 5 bases of the junction unmatched. CDR1 SGHTA and CDR2 FQGNSA come from the germline V gene. In nucleotides, the CDR3 is TGTGCCAGCAGCCAACTAGCGGGGGGACTCTACGAGCAGTACTTC. Translation: CASSQLAGGLYEQYF.

This clonotype was recorded only once. The CDR3: CASFESGGMNTEAFF. The CDR3 DNA sequence: TGTGCCAGCTTTGAATCAGGGGGTATGAACACTGAAGCTTTCTTT. This sequence joins TRBV18 and TRBJ1-1, with 7 bases aligning to TRBD1. Per the germline V gene, CDR1 is KGHSH and CDR2 is LQKENI. The CDR3 is made up of 15 amino acids. V was clipped by 7 bases and J by 0 bases; unmatched bases: 8.